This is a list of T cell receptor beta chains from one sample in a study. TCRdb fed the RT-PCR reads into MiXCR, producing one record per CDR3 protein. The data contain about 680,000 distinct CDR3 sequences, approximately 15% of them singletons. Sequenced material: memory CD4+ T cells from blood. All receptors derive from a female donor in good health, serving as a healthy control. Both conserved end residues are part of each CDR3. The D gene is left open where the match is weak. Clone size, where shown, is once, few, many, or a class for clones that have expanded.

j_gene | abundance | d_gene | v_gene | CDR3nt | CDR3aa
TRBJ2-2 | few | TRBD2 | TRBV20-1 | TGCAGTGTCCGACTAGCACCCGGGGAGCTGTTTTTT | CSVRLAPGELFF
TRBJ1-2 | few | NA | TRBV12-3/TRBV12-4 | TGTGCCAGCAGTCCCTCGGGGGGGAACTATGGCTACACCTTC | CASSPSGGNYGYTF
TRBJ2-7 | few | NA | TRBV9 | TGTGCCAGCAGCGCCCAATATTTCTCCTACGAGCAGTACTTC | CASSAQYFSYEQYF
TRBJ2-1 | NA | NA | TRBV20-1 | TGCAGTGCTAGAGACTCTAAAACCACTTCCCCAGGGCAGTTCTTC | CSARDSKTTSPGQFF
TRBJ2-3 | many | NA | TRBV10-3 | TGTGCCATCAGTGAGATGAGGGGCAGCGCGGTCACGGATACGCAGTATTTT | CAISEMRGSAVTDTQYF
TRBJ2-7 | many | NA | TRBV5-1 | TGCGCCAGCAGCTTGGATACGGGTTTCGCCTACGAGCAGTACTTC | CASSLDTGFAYEQYF
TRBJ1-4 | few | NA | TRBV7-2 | TGTGCCAGCAGCTTTGGTCAGAGTAATGAAAAACTGTTTTTT | CASSFGQSNEKLFF
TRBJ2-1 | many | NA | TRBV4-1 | TGCGCCAGCAGCCAAACCGGACAGCTTGGGTACAATGAGCAGTTCTTC | CASSQTGQLGYNEQFF
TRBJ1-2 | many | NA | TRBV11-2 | TGTGCCAGCAGCTCCTCGACAGGAATCTATGGCTACACCTTC | CASSSSTGIYGYTF
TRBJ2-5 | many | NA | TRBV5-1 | TGTGCCAGCAGCTTAGGAACAGGCCAAGAGACCCAGTACTTC | CASSLGTGQETQYF
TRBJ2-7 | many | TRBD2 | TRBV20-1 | TGCAGTGCTAGTGCGTGGTGGGAGGGCTCCTACGAGCAGTACTTC | CSASAWWEGSYEQYF
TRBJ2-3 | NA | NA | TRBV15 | TGTGCCACCAGCAGAGGGAATAGAGGGCTCACAGATACGCAGTATTTT | CATSRGNRGLTDTQYF
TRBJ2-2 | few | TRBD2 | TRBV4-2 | TGTGCCAGCAGCCAAGAACTAGCGGGGGGGACGGGGGAGCTGTTTTTT | CASSQELAGGTGELFF
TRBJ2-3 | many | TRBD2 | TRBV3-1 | TGTGCCAGCAGCCAAGATCTTAGGCTAGCGGGAGCAGATACGCAGTATTTT | CASSQDLRLAGADTQYF
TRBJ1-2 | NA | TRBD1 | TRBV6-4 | TGTGCCAGCAGACGGGACAGGGCTAACTATGGCTACACCTTC | CASRRDRANYGYTF
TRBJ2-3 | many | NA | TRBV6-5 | TGTGCCAGCAGGAGCAGCACAGATACGCAGTATTTT | CASRSSTDTQYF
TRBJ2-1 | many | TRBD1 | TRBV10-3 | TGTGCCATCAGCGGTAGAGGGACAGGGGCCAATGAGCAGTTCTTC | CAISGRGTGANEQFF
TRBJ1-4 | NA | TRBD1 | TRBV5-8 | TGTGCCAGCGGGACCGGGACAGGGGTTGAAAAACTGTTTTTT | CASGTGTGVEKLFF
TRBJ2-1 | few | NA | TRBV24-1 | TGTGCCACCAGTGATGCAGGGCTCGGGAACTACAATGAGCAGTTCTTC | CATSDAGLGNYNEQFF
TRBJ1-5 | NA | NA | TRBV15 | TGTGCCACCAGCAGAGATACAGGTAATCAGCCCCAGCATTTT | CATSRDTGNQPQHF
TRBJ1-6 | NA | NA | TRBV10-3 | TGTGCCATCAGTGATAATCGGGACGGAAATTCACCCCTCCACTTT | CAISDNRDGNSPLHF
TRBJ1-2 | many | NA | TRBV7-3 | TGTGCCAGCAGCCGCACACAACAAGGGGATGGCTACACCTTC | CASSRTQQGDGYTF